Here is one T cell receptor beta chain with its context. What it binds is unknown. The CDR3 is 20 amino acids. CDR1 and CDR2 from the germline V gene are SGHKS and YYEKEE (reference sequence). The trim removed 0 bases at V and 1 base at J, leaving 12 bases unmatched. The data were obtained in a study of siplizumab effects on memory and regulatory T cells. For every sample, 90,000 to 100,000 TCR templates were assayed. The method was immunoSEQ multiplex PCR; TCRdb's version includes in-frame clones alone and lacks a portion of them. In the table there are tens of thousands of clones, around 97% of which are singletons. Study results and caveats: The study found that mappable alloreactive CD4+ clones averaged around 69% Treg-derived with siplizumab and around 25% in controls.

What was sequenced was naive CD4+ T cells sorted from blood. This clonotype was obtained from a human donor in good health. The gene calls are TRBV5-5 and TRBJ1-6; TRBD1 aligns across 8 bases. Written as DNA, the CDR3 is TGTGCCAGCAGCTTGGATTTCGGCAGGGGGCAATCGTCCTATAATTCACCCCTCCACTTT. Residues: CASSLDFGRGQSSYNSPLHF. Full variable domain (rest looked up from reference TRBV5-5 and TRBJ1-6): DAGVTQSPTHLIKTRGQQVTLRCSPISGHKSVSWYQQVLGQGPQFIFQYYEKEERGRGNFPDRFSARQFPNYSSELNVNALLLGDSALYLCASSLDFGRGQSSYNSPLHFGNGTRLTVT.